This T cell receptor beta chain was obtained from a study of blood T cell repertoires in COVID-19. This CDR3 is built from 12 residues. V was clipped by 5 bases and J by 2 bases, with 5 bases between them. Germline CDR1 KGHDR, CDR2 SFDVKD. Clones were read by immunoSEQ multiplex PCR, and TCRdb kept only the in-frame ones, dropping some. This table holds hundreds of thousands of clones, 87% found once. This receptor was obtained from a woman in her thirties or forties who had recovered from COVID-19. Sequenced material: peripheral blood. The rearrangement uses TRBV24-1 and TRBJ1-1; D is ambiguous. The CDR3 region has the DNA TGTGCCACCAGTGGTCCAAACACTGAAGCTTTCTTT. Protein sequence: CATSGPNTEAFF.